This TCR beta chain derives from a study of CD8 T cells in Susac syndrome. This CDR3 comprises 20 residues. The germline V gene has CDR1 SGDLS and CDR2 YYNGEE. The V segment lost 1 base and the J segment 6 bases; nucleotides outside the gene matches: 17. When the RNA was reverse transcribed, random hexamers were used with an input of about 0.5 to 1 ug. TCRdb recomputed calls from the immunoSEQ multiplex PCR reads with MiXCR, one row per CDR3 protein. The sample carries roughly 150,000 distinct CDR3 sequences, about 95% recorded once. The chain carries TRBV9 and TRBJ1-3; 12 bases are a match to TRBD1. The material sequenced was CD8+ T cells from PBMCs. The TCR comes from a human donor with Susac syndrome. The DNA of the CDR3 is TGTGCCAGCAGCGTATCGTCCCACGGGATTCCGGGACAGGGGGCAAACACCATATATTTT. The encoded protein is CASSVSSHGIPGQGANTIYF.